Each of the 5 T cell receptor beta chains below was sequenced from the same sample in a study of response to subunit inactivated influenza vaccine. MiXCR, applied by TCRdb to the RT-PCR reads, yields one record per CDR3 protein. Here the sample spans hundreds of thousands of distinct CDR3 sequences, less than 15% being singletons. The starting material was non-naive T cells sorted from PBMCs, obtained 14 to 15 days before vaccination. These receptors were obtained from a man aged 50-60 years who received an inactivated influenza vaccine.

This sequence joins TRBV27 and TRBJ2-1; 7 bases match TRBD2. The CDR3 has 16 residues. Trimming at V came to 5 bases and at J to 6 bases, leaving 13 bases not matched to a gene. The germline V gene has CDR1 MNHEY and CDR2 SMNVEV (reference sequence). This CDR3 is CASSPPRGGSFNEQFF. CDR3 nucleotides: TGTGCCAGCAGTCCCCCGAGGGGCGGGAGTTTCAATGAGCAGTTCTTC.

This clonotype turned up a few times. The chain is built from TRBV5-1 and TRBJ2-1; D is possibly TRBD1 (5 bases). V was clipped by 2 bases and J by 11 bases, with 17 bases between them. The length of the CDR3 is 14 residues. Germline lookup yields CDR1 SGHRS and CDR2 YFSETQ. The CDR3 loop reads CASSFNPDRQQQFF. CDR3 DNA sequence: TGCGCCAGCAGCTTTAACCCGGATCGACAGCAGCAGTTCTTC.

The chain is built from TRBV10-3 and TRBJ2-3, with 10 bases identical to TRBD2. J lost 6 bases, V lost 4 bases, and 4 bases had no gene match. Germline V gene sequence: CDR1 ENHRY, CDR2 SYGVKD. The CDR3 runs to 14 residues. The DNA of the CDR3 is TGTGCCATCAGTGGTACTAGCGGGACGGATACGCAGTATTTT. The encoded protein is CAISGTSGTDTQYF.

There are many counts of this clonotype. The chain has TRBV5-1 and TRBJ2-5; D call uncertain. The germline gives CDR1 SGHRS, CDR2 YFSETQ. The V gene lost 3 bases and the J gene lost 0 bases, with 9 bases spanning the gap. The CDR3 runs 14 residues. This chain's CDR3 is CASSSRTYQETQYF. The CDR3 coding sequence is TGCGCCAGCAGCTCGAGGACGTACCAAGAGACCCAGTACTTC.

V usage is TRBV5-6 and J usage is TRBJ2-1; D uncertain. The CDR3 is 11 amino acids. Germline CDR1 SGHDT, CDR2 YYEEEE. Trimming shortened V by 4 bases and J by 9 bases, and 8 bases separated the two germline ends. The CDR3 region is CASSQRREQFF. The CDR3 DNA sequence: TGTGCCAGCAGCCAGAGACGTGAGCAGTTCTTC.